Given below is one T cell receptor (beta chain) in context. This specimen belongs to a study of neurological immune-mediated disorders. Germline CDR1 is KGHSH and CDR2 is LQKENI. This CDR3 contains 13 residues. Trimming removed 6 bases at V and 1 base at J, with 9 bases between. cDNA synthesis was performed by 5'RACE with 10-nucleotide random UMIs. TCRdb re-derived calls from the 5' RACE reads in MiXCR, one entry per CDR3 protein. The profile shows tens of thousands of distinct CDR3 sequences, 3% to 4% of them singletons. The sequencing sample was made of PBMCs. The TCR sequence derives from a woman aged 50 to 60 with multiple sclerosis. The V call is TRBV18, the J call TRBJ1-1; D is unresolved. CDR3 sequence: CASSPTQNTEAFF. CDR3 DNA sequence: TGTGCCAGCTCCCCCACACAGAACACTGAAGCTTTCTTT.